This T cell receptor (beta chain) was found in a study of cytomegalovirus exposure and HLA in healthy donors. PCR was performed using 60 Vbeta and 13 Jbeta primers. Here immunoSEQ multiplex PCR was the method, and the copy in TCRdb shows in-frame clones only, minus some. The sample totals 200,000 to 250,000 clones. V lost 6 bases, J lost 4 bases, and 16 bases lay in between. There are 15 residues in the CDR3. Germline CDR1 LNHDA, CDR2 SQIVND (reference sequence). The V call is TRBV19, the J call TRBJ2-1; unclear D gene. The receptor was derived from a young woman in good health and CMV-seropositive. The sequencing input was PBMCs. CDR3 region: CASRETPEVYNEQFF. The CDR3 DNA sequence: TGTGCCAGTAGAGAAACTCCAGAGGTTTACAATGAGCAGTTCTTC. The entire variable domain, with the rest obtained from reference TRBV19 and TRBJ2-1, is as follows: DGGITQSPKYLFRKEGQNVTLSCEQNLNHDAMYWYRQDPGQGLRLIYYSQIVNDFQKGDIAEGYSVSREKKESFPLTVTSAQKNPTAFYLCASRETPEVYNEQFFGPGTRLTVL.